The 20 T cell receptor beta chains presented below share a single source sample, sequenced in a study of glioma-infiltrating T cells after dendritic cell vaccination. Produced via immunoSEQ multiplex PCR; TCRdb's table is partial and in-frame only. The sample includes roughly 100,000 clones, roughly 80% seen only once; the top ten take approximately 12%. Sequencing used blood, obtained before dendritic cell vaccination. These receptors came from a human donor with glioblastoma.

This chain joins TRBV19 and TRBJ2-5; D possibly corresponds to TRBD1 (6 bases). TRBJ2-7 matches the DNA end more closely, so the J call is doubtful. The CDR3 length is 11 residues. Germline CDR1 reads LNHDA; CDR2 reads SQIVND (reference sequence). The CDR3 sequence: CASSRGYEQYF. CDR3 coding DNA: TGTGCCAGTAGCAGGGGTTACGAGCAGTACTTC.

For this clone: Other nucleotide sequences in the sample specify the same CDR3. The J gene is TRBJ1-2, the V gene TRBV6-5, with 10 bases identical to TRBD1. V lost 5 bases to trimming and J lost 4 bases; unmatched junction nucleotides: 1. This CDR3 has 13 amino acids. Per germline, CDR1 MNHEY and CDR2 SVGAGI. Here the CDR3 reads CASSRDRGYGYTF. CDR3 sequence (DNA): TGTGCCAGCAGTAGGGACAGGGGCTATGGCTACACCTTC.

The V call is TRBV18, the J call TRBJ1-2; 9 nucleotides match TRBD1. Losses at the gene ends were 6 bases for V and 6 bases for J; bases not matched to a gene: 8. This CDR3 spans 14 amino acids. CDR1 is KGHSH, CDR2 LQKENI, per germline. CDR3 nucleotide sequence: TGTGCCAGCTCCCCAGCCGGGACAGGGAATGGCTACACCTTC. The encoded protein is CASSPAGTGNGYTF. The complete variable domain, with remaining parts taken from reference TRBV18 and TRBJ1-2, reads NAGVMQNPRHLVRRRGQEARLRCSPMKGHSHVYWYRQLPEEGLKFMVYLQKENIIDESGMPKERFSAEFPKEGPSILRIQQVVRGDSAAYFCASSPAGTGNGYTFGSGTRLTVV.

The chain recombines TRBV11-3 with TRBJ2-1; TRBD2 aligns across 11 bases. CDR1 is SGHNT and CDR2 is YENEEA in the germline V gene. The CDR3 spans 16 residues. The J segment lost 10 bases and the V segment lost 8 bases, leaving 16 bases of the junction unmatched. The CDR3 sequence is CASGGGSGGAIREQFF. CDR3 nucleotide sequence: TGTGCCAGCGGAGGTGGTAGCGGGGGGGCGATTCGAGAGCAGTTCTTC.

In this sample, this clone turned up a few times. This sequence joins TRBV11-2 and TRBJ2-1, with D maybe TRBD2 (6 bases). The CDR3 totals 14 residues. In germline, CDR1 is SGHAT, CDR2 FQNNGV. Trimming cost V 5 bases and J 10 bases, with 18 bases left between them. CDR3 bases: TGTGCCAGCAGCAAACCTGGGGAGGCGATGGAGCAGTTCTTC. This translates into CASSKPGEAMEQFF. The complete variable domain, with remaining parts taken from reference TRBV11-2 and TRBJ2-1, reads EAGVAQSPRYKIIEKRQSVAFWCNPISGHATLYWYQQILGQGPKLLIQFQNNGVVDDSQLPKDRFSAERLKGVDSTLKIQPAKLEDSAVYLCASSKPGEAMEQFFGPGTRLTVL.

The gene calls are TRBV20-1 and TRBJ1-1; D ambiguous. The CDR3 contains 10 residues. Germline V CDR1 and CDR2: DFQATT, SNEGSKA (reference sequence). V gave up 6 bases and J gave up 3 bases, with 5 bases separating them. The CDR3 DNA follows: TGCAGTGCAGCTTACACTGAAGCTTTCTTT. Translating it yields CSAAYTEAFF.

V usage is TRBV4-1 and J usage is TRBJ1-6; D is unresolved. CDR1 is MGHRA, CDR2 YSYEKL, per germline. This CDR3 comprises 15 residues. Trimming left V 6 bases short and J 7 bases short, with 16 bases between. The CDR3 bases are TGCGCCAGCAGTCCGATTGGCCAGAGGAATTCACCCCTCCACTTT. Protein product: CASSPIGQRNSPLHF.

This chain links TRBV2 with TRBJ2-1; 12 bases align to TRBD2. The V gene end was trimmed by 6 bases and the J gene end by 8 bases; junction bases not matched to a gene: 5. The V gene's germline CDR1 is SNHLY and CDR2 FYNNEI. The CDR3 is made up of 14 amino acids. The CDR3 reads CASRRGTSGHEQFF. CDR3 sequence (DNA): TGTGCCAGCAGACGGGGGACTAGCGGGCATGAGCAGTTCTTC.

The chain is built from TRBV6-4 and TRBJ2-3; 12 nucleotides agree with TRBD1. Germline trimming cut 3 bases from V and 4 bases from J; bases unmatched to any gene: 5. CDR3 size: 16 residues. CDR1 and CDR2 from the germline V gene are MRHNA and SNTAGT. The CDR3 DNA is TGTGCCAGCAGTGAAACTGGGACAGGGGGCGCAGATACGCAGTATTTT. This translates into CASSETGTGGADTQYF.

The V and J genes are TRBV9 and TRBJ2-2; D uncertain. The CDR3 covers 13 residues. Trimming cost V 6 bases and J 7 bases, with 13 bases left between them. Per germline, CDR1 SGDLS and CDR2 YYNGEE. The CDR3: CASNDQNGGELFF. CDR3 in DNA: TGTGCCAGCAACGATCAAAACGGCGGGGAGCTGTTTTTT.

The V and J genes are TRBV7-9 and TRBJ2-7; TRBD1 matches at 12 bases. The CDR3 contains 13 residues. CDR1 and CDR2 from the germline V gene are SEHNR and FQNEAQ (reference sequence). V gave up 5 bases and J gave up 5 bases; unmatched junction bases: 1. Here the CDR3 reads CASSGTGGNEQYF. CDR3 bases: TGTGCCAGCAGCGGGACAGGGGGCAACGAGCAGTACTTC. The full variable domain, with the rest looked up from reference TRBV7-9 and TRBJ2-7, is DTGVSQNPRHKITKRGQNVTFRCDPISEHNRLYWYRQTLGQGPEFLTYFQNEAQLEKSRLLSDRFSAERPKGSFSTLEIQRTEQGDSAMYLCASSGTGGNEQYFGPGTRLTVT.

V and J are TRBV25-1 and TRBJ1-2; TRBD1 agrees at 11 bases. J lost 5 bases, V lost 3 bases, and 5 bases had no gene match. The germline CDR1 and CDR2 sequences are MGHDK and SYGVNS. The CDR3 is made up of 15 amino acids. CDR3 DNA: TGTGCCAGCAGTGAGGTGGGGACAGGGGGGTATGGCTACACCTTC. Protein: CASSEVGTGGYGYTF.

The V call is TRBV7-2, the J call TRBJ2-1; 9 bases are a match to TRBD1. The CDR3 has 15 amino acids. In germline, CDR1 is SGHTA, CDR2 FQGNSA. Trimming removed 6 bases from V and 8 bases from J; junction bases left unmatched: 11. The CDR3 sequence: CASRSGTGRNDEQFF. CDR3 bases: TGTGCCAGCAGGTCCGGGACAGGGAGAAACGATGAGCAGTTCTTC.

The V gene is TRBV11-2, the J gene TRBJ1-1; D unclear. The ends were cut back, 5 bases at V and 1 base at J, with 14 bases in the middle. Germline-derived CDR1 and CDR2 are SGHAT and FQNNGV. CDR3 length: 15 amino acids. The CDR3 nucleotides read TGTGCCAGCAGCCCTTGGAGGAGGCCGAACACTGAAGCTTTCTTT. Translating it yields CASSPWRRPNTEAFF.

J is TRBJ2-1 and V is TRBV4-1, with D unclear. CDR1 is MGHRA and CDR2 is YSYEKL in the germline V gene. This CDR3 spans 15 amino acids. Trimming cost V 0 bases and J 2 bases, with 8 bases left between them. The CDR3, as DNA: TGCGCCAGCAGCCAAGACAGGTCTACCTACAATGAGCAGTTCTTC. Translated, it gives CASSQDRSTYNEQFF.

The chain has TRBV12-5 and TRBJ1-1; D call uncertain. Trimming took off 2 bases at V and 5 bases at J, with 9 bases between the two ends. The CDR3 sequence is 13 residues long. Per germline, CDR1 LGHNT and CDR2 FRNRAP. CDR3 residues: CASGLPSRTEAFF. CDR3 DNA sequence: TGTGCTAGTGGTTTGCCGTCGAGGACTGAAGCTTTCTTT.

V usage is TRBV7-2 and J usage is TRBJ1-2, with 7 bases matching TRBD1. The CDR3 length is 16 residues. Trimming took 3 bases from V and 1 from J; bases not matched to a gene: 8. Germline loops: CDR1 SGHTA, CDR2 FQGNSA. Written as DNA, the CDR3 is TGTGCCAGCAGCTTGACTAGAGGGACAGATAACTATGGCTACACCTTC. Protein sequence: CASSLTRGTDNYGYTF.

Turning to this clone: Compared with germline, one end of the junction differs, possibly owing to a read error. The chain employs TRBV6-1 and TRBJ1-2; possibly TRBD1 for D (6 bases). The CDR3 runs to 12 residues. The germline gives CDR1 MNHNS, CDR2 SASEGT. CDR3 region: CASSEGEQGPLF. Written as DNA, the CDR3 is TGTGCCAGCAGTGAAGGGGAGCAGGGGCCACTCTTC.

Turning to this clone: Its ends do not fully match the called genes, so a read error is possible. This sequence joins TRBV7-7 and TRBJ2-5, with D tentatively TRBD2 (6 bases). The CDR3 length is 13 residues. Germline V lookup: CDR1 SSHAT, CDR2 FNYEAQ (reference sequence). As DNA, the CDR3 is TGTGCTAGCAGCCCCGGGGGAGGCGGGACCCAGTACTTC. Amino acids: CASSPGGGGTQYF.

The chain recombines TRBV11-3 with TRBJ1-6; no definite D call. V was cut by 11 bases and J by 9 bases, with 20 bases left in between. The V gene's germline CDR1 is SGHNT and CDR2 YENEEA. CDR3 length equals 14 residues. The CDR3 sequence is CAAVPHLPVSPLHF. CDR3 DNA sequence: TGTGCCGCGGTACCCCATCTACCTGTTTCACCCCTCCACTTT. Full variable domain (outside the CDR3, taken from reference TRBV11-3 and TRBJ1-6): EAGVVQSPRYKIIEKKQPVAFWCNPISGHNTLYWYLQNLGQGPELLIRYENEEAVDDSQLPKDRFSAERLKGVDSTLKIQPAELGDSAVYLCAAVPHLPVSPLHFGNGTRLTVT.